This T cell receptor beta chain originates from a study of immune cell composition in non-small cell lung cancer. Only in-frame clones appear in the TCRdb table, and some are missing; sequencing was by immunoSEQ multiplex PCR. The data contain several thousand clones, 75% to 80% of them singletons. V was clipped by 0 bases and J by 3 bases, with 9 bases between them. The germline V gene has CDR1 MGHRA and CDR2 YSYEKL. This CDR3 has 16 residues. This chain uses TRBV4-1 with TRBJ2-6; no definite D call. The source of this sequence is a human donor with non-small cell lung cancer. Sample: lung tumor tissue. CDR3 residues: CASSQDPGGGANVLTF. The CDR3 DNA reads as TGCGCCAGCAGCCAAGATCCTGGCGGTGGGGCCAACGTCCTGACTTTC.